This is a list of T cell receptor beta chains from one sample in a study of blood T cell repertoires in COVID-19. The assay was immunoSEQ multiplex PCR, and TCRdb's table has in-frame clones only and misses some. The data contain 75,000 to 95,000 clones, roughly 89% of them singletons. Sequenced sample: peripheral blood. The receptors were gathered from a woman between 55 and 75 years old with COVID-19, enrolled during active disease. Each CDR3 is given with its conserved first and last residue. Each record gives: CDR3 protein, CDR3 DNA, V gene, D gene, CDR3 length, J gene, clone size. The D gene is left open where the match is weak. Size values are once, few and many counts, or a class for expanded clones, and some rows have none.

CASSLGRDTQETQYF,TGTGCCAGCAGCTTAGGCCGGGACACCCAGGAGACCCAGTACTTC,TRBV11-3,NA,15,TRBJ2-5,few
CASSVGGSNTEAFF,TGTGCCAGCAGCGTAGGTGGCAGTAACACTGAAGCTTTCTTT,TRBV9,NA,14,TRBJ1-1,NA
CASSYSRYEQYF,TGTGCCAGCAGTTACTCCAGATACGAGCAGTACTTC,TRBV6-5,NA,12,TRBJ2-7,NA
CASSLARDSISNYGYTF,TGTGCCAGCAGCTTAGCGCGTGACAGCATTTCTAACTATGGCTACACCTTC,TRBV7-2,NA,17,TRBJ1-2,NA
CASNTGAANTEAFF,TGCGCCAGCAACACAGGGGCGGCGAACACTGAAGCTTTCTTT,TRBV5-1,TRBD1,14,TRBJ1-1,NA
CASSPGTGRQPQHF,TGTGCCAGCAGTCCCGGGACAGGGAGGCAGCCCCAGCATTTT,TRBV28,TRBD1,14,TRBJ1-5,NA
CASSLFRGRETQYF,TGTGCCAGCTCACTTTTCAGGGGACGTGAGACCCAGTACTTC,TRBV18,NA,14,TRBJ2-5,NA
CASSKLLPLEKLFF,TGTGCCAGCAGTAAACTACTCCCCCTTGAAAAACTGTTTTTT,TRBV28,NA,14,TRBJ1-4,NA
CASSRLQDNNSPLHF,TGTGCCAGCAGCCGATTACAGGACAATAATTCACCCCTCCACTTT,TRBV3-1/TRBV3-2,NA,15,TRBJ1-6,NA
CASSLKSQGSNYGYTF,TGTGCCAGCTCACTCAAAAGCCAGGGATCCAACTATGGCTACACCTTC,TRBV18,NA,16,TRBJ1-2,NA
CASSQVNPDRWSNEKLFF,TGTGCCAGCAGCCAAGTAAACCCCGACAGGTGGTCTAATGAAAAACTGTTTTTT,TRBV4-2,NA,18,TRBJ1-4,NA
CASSLGQEAGANVLTF,TGCGCCAGCAGCTTGGGGCAGGAGGCCGGGGCCAACGTCCTGACTTTC,TRBV5-1,NA,16,TRBJ2-6,few
CASSPPRGGAPGTDTQYF,TGTGCCAGCAGTCCCCCTCGCGGGGGGGCCCCCGGCACAGATACGCAGTATTTT,TRBV28,TRBD2,18,TRBJ2-3,NA
CASSAGQGAYGYTF,TGTGCCAGCAGCGCCGGACAGGGGGCCTATGGCTACACCTTC,TRBV9,TRBD1,14,TRBJ1-2,NA
CASSEDGLLTGELFF,TGTGCCAGCAGTGAGGATGGACTCCTTACCGGGGAGCTGTTTTTT,TRBV2,NA,15,TRBJ2-2,NA
CASSLSVVGVSYEQYF,TGTGCCAGCAGTTTATCGGTGGTCGGGGTGTCCTACGAGCAGTACTTC,TRBV27,NA,16,TRBJ2-7,NA
CAGGPYSNQPQHF,TGTGCCGGGGGCCCTTATAGCAATCAGCCCCAGCATTTT,TRBV6-5,NA,13,TRBJ1-5,NA
CASSLGGGLENEQFF,TGTGCCAGCAGCTTAGGCGGGGGACTTGAGAATGAGCAGTTCTTC,TRBV7-2,TRBD2,15,TRBJ2-1,NA
CASRVEGSFYEQYF,TGTGCCAGCAGGGTTGAGGGCAGTTTCTACGAGCAGTACTTC,TRBV7-9,NA,14,TRBJ2-7,NA
CASSLGNSLETQYF,TGTGCCAGCAGCTTAGGCAACTCCCTCGAGACCCAGTACTTC,TRBV11-2,NA,14,TRBJ2-5,NA
CASSVGQGVVSPLHF,TGTGCCAGCAGCGTAGGACAGGGGGTGGTTTCACCCCTCCACTTT,TRBV9,TRBD1,15,TRBJ1-6,NA
CASTPGRTTNEKLFF,TGTGCCAGCACCCCGGGGAGGACAACTAATGAAAAACTGTTTTTT,TRBV5-4,NA,15,TRBJ1-4,NA
CASSPRQGSVTGANVLTF,TGTGCCAGCTCACCACGACAGGGAAGTGTAACTGGGGCCAACGTCCTGACTTTC,TRBV18,TRBD1,18,TRBJ2-6,NA
CASSPVSSYEQYF,TGTGCCAGCTCACCAGTCAGCTCCTACGAGCAGTACTTC,TRBV18,NA,13,TRBJ2-7,few
CASRRTGVDGYTF,TGTGCCAGCAGAAGGACAGGGGTGGATGGCTACACCTTC,TRBV12-3/TRBV12-4,TRBD1,13,TRBJ1-2,once
CASSLTKQGKGEQFF,TGTGCCAGTAGTTTAACCAAACAGGGCAAGGGTGAGCAGTTCTTC,TRBV19,NA,15,TRBJ2-1,NA
CASSYSGSSYNEQFF,TGTGCCAGCAGTTACTCGGGGAGCTCCTACAATGAGCAGTTCTTC,TRBV6-5,NA,15,TRBJ2-1,few
CASGLKLIAGGTGELFF,TGTGCTAGTGGTTTGAAACTTATAGCGGGGGGTACCGGGGAGCTGTTTTTT,TRBV12-5,TRBD2,17,TRBJ2-2,once
CASSAPRGPNYGYTF,TGTGCCAGCAGTGCGCCCAGGGGACCTAACTATGGCTACACCTTC,TRBV28,NA,15,TRBJ1-2,NA
CASTPFEGAGEQYF,TGTGCCAGCACCCCTTTTGAGGGGGCTGGGGAGCAGTACTTC,TRBV11-2,TRBD1,14,TRBJ2-7,NA
CASSPPLPGTGSYEQYF,TGTGCCAGCTCACCACCCCTGCCCGGGACAGGGTCATACGAGCAGTACTTC,TRBV18,TRBD1,17,TRBJ2-7,NA
CASSEPGRGWNTIYF,TGTGCCAGCAGTGAACCAGGCAGGGGATGGAACACCATATATTTT,TRBV6-1,NA,15,TRBJ1-3,NA
CASSPSLGEADTQYF,TGTGCCAGCTCACCAAGTCTGGGGGAGGCAGATACGCAGTATTTT,TRBV18,NA,15,TRBJ2-3,NA
CASSVDAQPTGELFF,TGTGCCAGCAGCGTAGATGCACAGCCGACCGGGGAGCTGTTTTTT,TRBV9,NA,15,TRBJ2-2,NA
CASSRDTNSNQPQHF,TGTGCCAGCAGTCGAGACACAAATAGCAATCAGCCCCAGCATTTT,TRBV7-2,NA,15,TRBJ1-5,NA
CASSLEAGGLGNTEAFF,TGTGCCAGCAGCTTAGAAGCAGGGGGACTTGGGAACACTGAAGCTTTCTTT,TRBV7-2,TRBD1,17,TRBJ1-1,NA
CASREQGYSPLHF,TGTGCCAGCAGGGAACAGGGTTATTCACCCCTCCACTTT,TRBV6-6,NA,13,TRBJ1-6,NA
CASSLAGGTGLGQPQHF,TGTGCCAGCAGCTTAGCCGGCGGCACGGGATTAGGTCAGCCCCAGCATTTT,TRBV7-8,NA,17,TRBJ1-5,NA
CAWSTDSNQPQHF,TGTGCCTGGTCGACAGATAGCAATCAGCCCCAGCATTTT,TRBV30,NA,13,TRBJ1-5,NA
CASSSSGEGQPQHF,TGTGCCAGCAGCTCTTCAGGGGAGGGTCAGCCCCAGCATTTT,TRBV7-9,NA,14,TRBJ1-5,NA